These 17 T cell receptor gamma chains share one sample of origin, sequenced in a study of gamma-delta chains in newborns, infants, children. TCRdb reanalyzed the reads using CATT. The sample has 500 to 750 gamma-chain clones; 35% to 50% are singletons. The sequencing sample was made of blood. Source of these receptors: a child who was a newborn, infant or young child, either healthy, febrile or measles-vaccinated (not recorded which).

Details on this clone: The sample has other DNA sequences that encode this CDR3 too. The V gene was identified as TRGV9, while no J gene was called. This CDR3 has 17 residues. Germline lookup yields CDR1 GITISATS and CDR2 ISYDGTV (reference sequence). The chain's CDR3 is CALWEGPQELGKKIKVF. CDR3 sequence (DNA): TGTGCCTTGTGGGAGGGGCCGCAAGAGTTGGGCAAAAAAATCAAGGTGTTT.

This clone is large (0.1 to 1%) in the sample. Additional DNA sequences in this sample encode the identical CDR3. This chain links TRGV9 with TRGJP. TCRdb leaves out the J gene; it was filled in here by matching the DNA to germline. J was trimmed by 4 bases and V by 5 bases; bases with no gene match: 2. CDR1 GITISATS and CDR2 ISYDGTV come from the germline V gene (reference sequence). The CDR3 extends over 15 amino acids. CDR3 nucleotide sequence: TGTGCCTTGTGGGCCCAAGAGTTGGGCAAAAAAATCAAGGTATTT. Its protein is CALWAQELGKKIKVF.

Points on this clone: A much larger clone lies one base from this, so it may be a read error. The sample holds other DNA sequences that translate to the same CDR3. The chain has TRGV9 and TRGJP. The J gene was not available in TCRdb and was assigned here by matching the DNA to germline segments. From germline, CDR1 is GITISATS and CDR2 ISYDGTV (reference sequence). This CDR3 is 18 amino acids long. The chain's CDR3 is CALWEVLGQELGKKIKVF. The CDR3 DNA is TGTGCCCTGTGGGAGGTACTGGGCCAGGAGTTGGGCAAAAAAATCAAGGTATTT.

The table lists this clone with a count of one. A much larger clone lies one base from this, so it may be a read error. Other DNA sequences in the sample encode the same CDR3. V and J are TRGV9 and TRGJP. TCRdb is silent on the J gene; assignment here came from matching the DNA to germline. The CDR3 has 17 amino acids. Germline assignment: CDR1 GITISATS and CDR2 ISYDGTV (reference sequence). Written as DNA, the CDR3 is TGCGCCTTGTGGGAGCATATCCAAGAGTTGGGCAAAAAAATCAAGGTATTT. Translated: CALWEHIQELGKKIKVF.

This clone was detected a few times. A much bigger clone sits one base away, suggesting this may be a read error. This CDR3 is also generated by other DNA sequences in the sample. The chain carries TRGV9 and TRGJP. Assignment of the J gene here rests on matching the DNA to germline, because TCRdb gives none. The CDR3 contains 15 residues. Per the germline V gene, CDR1 is GITISATS and CDR2 is ISYDGTV (reference sequence). Trimming removed 5 bases from V and 3 bases from J; junction bases left unmatched: 1. CDR3 loop: CALWAQELGKKIKVF. The CDR3 DNA reads as TGTGCCTTGTGGGCGCAAGAGTTGGGCAAAAAAATCAAGGTATTT.

As concerns this clone: An end of the junction differs from the germline gene, which may be a read error. The rearrangement uses TRGV9 and TRGJP. The J gene, left out of TCRdb, was set here by checking the DNA against germline. CDR1 and CDR2 from the germline V gene are GITISATS and ISYDGTV (reference sequence). The CDR3 spans 17 residues. CDR3 nucleotides: TGCGCCTCGTGGGAGGAACTGCAAGAGTTGGGCAAAAAAATCAAGGTATTT. Translating it yields CASWEELQELGKKIKVF.

This clone was seen more than once but under ten times. This sequence may be a read error, since a much larger clone differs from it by one base. Other DNA variants within this sample encode the same CDR3. This chain links TRGV9 with TRGJP. The J gene comes from matching the DNA to germline here; TCRdb lacks it. Per the germline V gene, CDR1 is GITISATS and CDR2 is ISYDGTV (reference sequence). This CDR3 is 15 amino acids long. CDR3: CALWEGELGKKIKVF. Here the CDR3 DNA reads TGTGCCCTGTGGGAGGGAGAGTTGGGCAAAAAAATCAAGGTATTT.

Sample share makes this clone large (0.1 to 1%). Other DNA sequences within the sample encode an identical CDR3. V gene TRGV9 combines with J gene TRGJP. The J gene, not given by TCRdb, was assigned here from a germline match of the nucleotide sequence. The CDR3 extends over 16 amino acids. The germline V gene encodes CDR1 GITISATS and CDR2 ISYDGTV (reference sequence). After removal of 3 bases from V and 4 bases from J, the junction contained 3 bases not matched to a gene. The chain's CDR3 is CALWEPQELGKKIKVF. DNA for the CDR3: TGTGCCTTGTGGGAGCCCCAAGAGTTGGGCAAAAAAATCAAGGTATTT.

V and J are TRGV9 and TRGJP. TCRdb offers no J gene call, so here the DNA was matched to germline to obtain one. V lost 0 bases, J lost 13 bases, and 9 bases stayed unmatched. This CDR3 is 16 amino acids long. Germline V CDR1 and CDR2: GITISATS, ISYDGTV (reference sequence). The DNA for the CDR3 is TGTGCCTTGTGGGAGGTGGGGGGCTCAGGCAAAAAAATCAAGGTATTT. Translation: CALWEVGGSGKKIKVF.

Sample share makes this clone large. V usage is TRGV9 and J usage is TRGJP. Germline matching of the DNA provided the J gene here, since TCRdb leaves it blank. Germline lookup yields CDR1 GITISATS and CDR2 ISYDGTV (reference sequence). The CDR3 totals 16 residues. The junction had 4 bases not matched to a gene; V was cut back by 3 bases and J by 5 bases. This chain's CDR3 is CALWERKELGKKIKVF. CDR3 DNA sequence: TGTGCCTTGTGGGAGAGAAAAGAGTTGGGCAAAAAAATCAAGGTATTT.

This clone is judged large. This same CDR3 is encoded by further DNA sequences in the sample. This sequence joins TRGV9 and TRGJP. Germline matching of the DNA provided the J gene here, since TCRdb leaves it blank. The length of the CDR3 is 19 residues. Unmatched junction bases numbered 14, after V lost 0 bases and J lost 9 bases. Germline CDR1 and CDR2: GITISATS and ISYDGTV (reference sequence). The CDR3 sequence is CALWEVQGKERLGKKIKVF. The CDR3 DNA follows: TGTGCCTTGTGGGAGGTGCAAGGGAAAGAAAGGTTGGGCAAAAAAATCAAGGTATTT.

This clone has a handful of counts. One base separates it from a far larger clone, so it is likely a read error. The CDR3, as DNA: TGTGCCTTGTGGGAGGTGCAAGAGTTGGGCAAAAAAATCAGGGTATTT. The encoded protein is CALWEVQELGKKIRVF. Called V gene: TRGV9; the J gene was not called. Germline loops: CDR1 GITISATS, CDR2 ISYDGTV (reference sequence). The CDR3 runs to 16 residues.

This clone is classed as large. This rearrangement joins TRGV9 to TRGJP. Here the J gene was assigned by germline matching of the DNA, as TCRdb has none. The length of the CDR3 is 16 residues. The junction had 4 bases not matched to a gene; V was cut back by 5 bases and J by 3 bases. Germline V gene lookup returns CDR1 GITISATS and CDR2 ISYDGTV (reference sequence). CDR3 region: CALWASQELGKKIKVF. For the CDR3, the DNA is TGTGCCTTGTGGGCCTCGCAAGAGTTGGGCAAAAAAATCAAGGTATTT.

This clone is large by share. The V gene is TRGV3, the J gene TRGJ1 or TRGJ2. The J gene, left out of TCRdb, was set here by checking the DNA against germline. The ends lost 1 base at V and 2 bases at J; junction bases unmatched: 2. In germline, CDR1 is VTNTFY, CDR2 YDVSTARD (reference sequence). The CDR3 spans 13 residues. The DNA for the CDR3 is TGTGCCACCTGGGACAGAGATTATTATAAGAAACTCTTT. It encodes CATWDRDYYKKLF.

Judged by abundance, this clone is large. Other nucleotide sequences from this sample produce the same CDR3. The V and J genes are TRGV2 and TRGJ1 or TRGJ2. The J gene, left out of TCRdb, was set here by checking the DNA against germline. The J segment lost 11 bases and the V segment lost 0 bases, leaving 4 bases of the junction unmatched. The CDR3 loop spans 11 amino acids. CDR1 EGSNGY and CDR2 YDSYNSKV come from the germline V gene. CDR3 loop: CATWDGPEKLF. DNA of the CDR3: TGTGCCACCTGGGACGGGCCGGAGAAACTCTTT.

Concerning this clone: A far larger clone is a single base away, which makes a read error likely. The genes are TRGV9 and TRGJ1 or TRGJ2. No J segment appears in TCRdb, so it was assigned here by matching the sequence to germline. The CDR3 is 12 amino acids. CDR1 is GITISATS, CDR2 ISYDGTV, per germline (reference sequence). The CDR3 DNA follows: TGTACCTTGTGGGAGGTGCTATATAAGAAACTCTTT. This gives the protein CTLWEVLYKKLF.

Of note for this clone: The mismatch at residue 5 between this DNA's translation and the TCRdb protein of a much larger clone likely reflects a read error; the protein shown is translated from the DNA. The chain recombines TRGV9 with TRGJP. The J gene was not available in TCRdb and was assigned here by matching the DNA to germline segments. The CDR3 has 16 amino acids. Germline V lookup: CDR1 GITISATS, CDR2 ISYDGTV (reference sequence). CDR3 nucleotide sequence: TGTGCCTTGTGGGGGGTGCGGGAGTTGGGCAAAAAAATCAAGGTATTT. Translation: CALWGVRELGKKIKVF.